A selection of T cell receptor beta chains follows, all from one sample in a study of T cell changes during pregnancy in multiple sclerosis. TCRdb keeps only in-frame clones here, not all; method: immunoSEQ multiplex PCR. Seen here are 55,000 to 80,000 clones, roughly 94% observed once, and the top ten hold 0.5% to 0.65%. The source was peripheral blood, collected in the third trimester of pregnancy. The source is a female donor with multiple sclerosis, enrolled in a pregnancy study. The CDR3 runs from the conserved cysteine through the conserved F or W. D genes are given only for firm matches. Expanded clones are given a class, and other clones once, few, many or no size at all.

j_call	d_call	clone_size	v_call	cdr3_aa	cdr3_nt
TRBJ2-2	-	-	TRBV19	CASSLRQWNTGELFF	TGTGCCAGTAGTCTTAGACAGTGGAACACCGGGGAGCTGTTTTTT
TRBJ2-3	TRBD2	-	TRBV27	CASVGYSGGEEDTQYF	TGTGCCAGCGTCGGTTATAGCGGGGGGGAGGAAGATACGCAGTATTTT
TRBJ1-1	-	-	TRBV19	CASSMETALNTEAFF	TGTGCCAGTAGTATGGAGACAGCACTGAACACTGAAGCTTTCTTT
TRBJ1-1	TRBD1	-	TRBV7-2	CASSLTGGNTEAFF	TGTGCCAGCAGCCTCACAGGGGGCAACACTGAAGCTTTCTTT
TRBJ1-5	-	once	TRBV25-1	CASSAPGAPGQPQHF	TGTGCCAGCAGTGCCCCAGGGGCTCCTGGTCAGCCCCAGCATTTT
TRBJ1-5	-	-	TRBV13	CASSLKGLPGAQHF	TGTGCCAGCAGCTTAAAAGGACTCCCGGGAGCCCAGCATTTT
TRBJ1-2	-	-	TRBV9	CASSPQGNYGYTF	TGTGCCAGCAGCCCTCAGGGTAACTATGGCTACACCTTC
TRBJ2-2	TRBD2	-	TRBV11-2	CASSLLAGAHTGELFF	TGTGCCAGCAGCTTACTAGCGGGGGCACACACCGGGGAGCTGTTTTTT
TRBJ1-2	TRBD1	-	TRBV6-5	CASSYFDRGTSYGYTF	TGTGCCAGCAGTTACTTCGACAGGGGTACTTCCTATGGCTACACCTTC
TRBJ2-2	TRBD2	-	TRBV4-2	CASKAVAGGQGTGELFF	TGTGCCAGCAAGGCGGTAGCGGGGGGGCAGGGCACCGGGGAGCTGTTTTTT
TRBJ1-2	-	-	TRBV5-1	CASSLAPGASSSGYTF	TGCGCCAGCAGCTTGGCCCCAGGGGCCTCGTCGAGTGGCTACACCTTC
TRBJ2-2	-	-	TRBV2	CASFQGTGELFF	TGTGCCAGCTTTCAGGGCACCGGGGAGCTGTTTTTT
TRBJ2-3	-	once	TRBV5-4	CASSGARAERDTQYF	TGTGCCAGCAGCGGGGCCAGGGCGGAACGGGATACGCAGTATTTT
TRBJ1-1	-	-	TRBV7-2	CASSPQAMNTEAFF	TGTGCCAGCAGCCCACAGGCCATGAACACTGAAGCTTTCTTT
TRBJ1-2	-	-	TRBV19	CASSIGGAGYTF	TGTGCCAGTAGTATCGGAGGGGCAGGCTACACCTTC
TRBJ1-1	-	-	TRBV7-9	CASRAEGHEAFF	TGTGCCAGCCGTGCCGAGGGACATGAAGCTTTCTTT
TRBJ2-3	-	-	TRBV2	CASSAGRRGRATDTQYF	TGTGCCAGCAGTGCGGGCCGCAGGGGCCGAGCAACAGATACGCAGTATTTT
TRBJ2-1	-	-	TRBV19	CASSIRGTTYDEQFF	TGTGCCAGTAGTATAAGGGGGACCACATACGATGAGCAGTTCTTC
TRBJ2-3	TRBD2	-	TRBV4-2	CASSPERGGGRDTQYF	TGTGCCAGCAGCCCAGAAAGAGGCGGGGGGAGGGATACGCAGTATTTT
TRBJ2-2	-	-	TRBV7-8	CASSSRDNFFNTGELFF	TGTGCCAGCAGCTCCAGGGACAACTTCTTTAACACCGGGGAGCTGTTTTTT
TRBJ2-4	-	-	TRBV11-2	CASSLDLGDIQYF	TGTGCCAGCAGCTTAGATCTAGGGGACATTCAGTACTTC
TRBJ1-3	-	once	TRBV19	CASRAFSGNTIYF	TGTGCCAGTAGAGCGTTCTCTGGAAACACCATATATTTT
TRBJ1-2	TRBD1	-	TRBV5-4	CASSSGTGLSF	TGTGCCAGCAGCTCCGGGACAGGGCTCTCGTTC
TRBJ2-1	TRBD1	-	TRBV10-1	CASSNRDRGPNEQFF	TGCGCCAGCAGTAACCGGGACAGGGGGCCCAATGAGCAGTTCTTC
TRBJ2-1	TRBD2	-	TRBV7-9	CASSSGTRRASYNEQFF	TGTGCCAGCAGCTCGGGGACTAGAAGGGCCTCCTACAATGAGCAGTTCTTC
TRBJ2-7	TRBD2	-	TRBV7-2	CASTQRGGGSSYEQYF	TGTGCCAGCACCCAGAGGGGCGGGGGGAGCTCCTACGAGCAGTACTTC
TRBJ2-7	TRBD1	once	TRBV4-3	CASSQEDRGDDEQYF	TGCGCCAGCAGCCAAGAGGACAGGGGCGACGACGAGCAGTACTTC
TRBJ2-3	TRBD2	-	TRBV19	CASRGFSRAGVNTQYF	TGTGCCAGTAGGGGTTTCAGTAGAGCGGGAGTAAATACGCAGTATTTT
TRBJ2-2	-	-	TRBV9	CASSSRKGPAGELFF	TGTGCCAGCAGCTCCCGGAAGGGGCCCGCCGGGGAGCTGTTTTTT
TRBJ1-5	TRBD1	-	TRBV4-3	CASSQDRAGGLNQPQHF	TGCGCCAGCAGCCAAGATCGGGCAGGGGGCCTCAATCAGCCCCAGCATTTT
TRBJ2-3	-	-	TRBV1	CTSSQESPTSGRSTDTQYF	TGCACCAGCAGCCAAGAAAGCCCTACCAGCGGGAGGTCCACAGATACGCAGTATTTT
TRBJ1-1	-	-	TRBV10-2	CASSLTTVNTEAFF	TGCGCCAGCAGCCTTACAACAGTGAACACTGAAGCTTTCTTT
TRBJ2-4	-	-	TRBV11-1	CASSPRSIGKNIQYF	TGTGCCAGCAGCCCCCGGAGTATTGGCAAAAACATTCAGTACTTC
TRBJ2-7	-	-	TRBV5-5	CASSLAFDYGQYF	TGTGCCAGCAGCTTGGCCTTTGACTACGGGCAGTACTTC
TRBJ2-2	TRBD2	-	TRBV19	CASRVAGYTGELFF	TGTGCCAGTAGGGTAGCGGGGTACACCGGGGAGCTGTTTTTT
TRBJ2-7	-	-	TRBV25-1	CASTGSYEQYF	TGTGCCAGCACGGGGTCCTACGAGCAGTACTTC
TRBJ1-2	-	-	TRBV6-5	CASSPRGRRNGYTF	TGTGCCAGCAGTCCTCGGGGGAGGCGAAATGGCTACACCTTC
TRBJ1-2	-	-	TRBV19	CASSPGFNYGYTF	TGTGCCAGTAGTCCGGGATTTAACTATGGCTACACCTTC
TRBJ2-7	-	-	TRBV30	CAWRLGRMAYEQYF	TGTGCCTGGAGGCTAGGGAGAATGGCCTACGAGCAGTACTTC
TRBJ1-4	TRBD1	once	TRBV7-9	CASSPTGEGREKLFF	TGTGCCAGCAGCCCTACAGGGGAAGGGCGCGAAAAACTGTTTTTT
TRBJ2-7	TRBD1	-	TRBV27	CASSRDRVAYEQYF	TGTGCCAGCAGTAGAGACAGGGTAGCCTACGAGCAGTACTTC
TRBJ1-1	-	-	TRBV19	CASSIGVQGSWNTEAFF	TGTGCCAGTAGTATAGGGGTTCAGGGGAGTTGGAACACTGAAGCTTTCTTT
TRBJ2-2	-	-	TRBV20-1	CSGMGAGELFF	TGCAGTGGTATGGGCGCCGGGGAGCTGTTTTTT
TRBJ2-5	TRBD2	-	TRBV4-3	CASSQVGGEGKTQYF	TGCGCCAGCAGCCAAGTCGGGGGGGAGGGAAAGACCCAGTACTTC